The 24 T cell receptor beta chains listed next were all sequenced from one sample in a study of T-cell reconstitution after alpha-beta-depleted transplantation in children. TCRbeta library construction was performed incorporating unique molecular identifiers. Using its own MiXCR run on the PCR reads, TCRdb lists one record per CDR3 protein. This repertoire shows about 300,000 distinct CDR3 sequences, around 10% found once; its top ten account for about 8%. Material: PBMCs, obtained before TCRalphabeta/CD19-depleted stem cell transplant. Source of these receptors: a boy younger than two with acute myeloid leukemia, due to receive a stem cell transplant.

This clonotype was recorded many times. The chain combines TRBV20-1 with TRBJ1-5, with D tentatively TRBD1 (6 bases). This CDR3 spans 14 amino acids. Trimming shortened V by 3 bases and J by 3 bases, and 12 bases separated the two germline ends. Per germline, CDR1 DFQATT and CDR2 SNEGSKA (reference sequence). Here the CDR3 DNA reads TGCAGTGCTAGGCGGGGGGACATCAATCAGCCCCAGCATTTT. Protein sequence: CSARRGDINQPQHF.

This clonotype was seen many times. This chain joins TRBV5-1 and TRBJ2-7, with 8 bases that match TRBD1. The CDR3 length is 14 residues. V trimming: 3 bases; J trimming: 0 bases; junction bases outside the gene matches: 2. Germline CDR1 SGHRS, CDR2 YFSETQ. CDR3 protein: CASSSGTGSYEQYF. CDR3 bases: TGCGCCAGCAGCTCCGGGACAGGCTCCTACGAGCAGTACTTC.

Concerning this clonotype: This may stem from a read error, because a much larger clone lies one nucleotide away. This rearrangement joins TRBV27 to TRBJ2-7; a weak D match, TRBD1 (6 bases). Germline CDR1 MNHEY, CDR2 SMNVEV (reference sequence). This CDR3 contains 15 residues. In nucleotides, the CDR3 is TGTGCCAGCAGTTTGGCAGGACAGCTCTCCTACGAGCAGTGCTTC. Translated: CASSLAGQLSYEQCF.

In this sample, this clonotype turned up a few times. This rearrangement joins TRBV14 to TRBJ2-5; TRBD1 might be the D (6 bases). The germline V gene has CDR1 SGHDN and CDR2 FVKESK. The CDR3 has 14 residues. The ends were cut back, 2 bases at V and 4 bases at J, with 11 bases in the middle. CDR3 amino acids: CASSQLGAGETQYF. The CDR3 coding sequence is TGTGCCAGCAGCCAATTGGGGGCAGGAGAGACCCAGTACTTC.

This clonotype was observed many times. The V gene is TRBV28, the J gene TRBJ2-3; 7 nucleotides align to TRBD2. CDR1 is MDHEN and CDR2 is SYDVKM in the germline V gene. This CDR3 contains 15 residues. Trimming cost V 2 bases and J 2 bases; bases outside gene matches: 4. CDR3 protein: CASSLGGGLTDTQYF. The CDR3, as DNA: TGTGCCAGCAGTTTAGGGGGAGGGCTCACAGATACGCAGTATTTT.

Many counts were recorded for this clonotype. The chain combines TRBV7-9 with TRBJ2-3, with 7 bases fitting TRBD2. V dropped 2 bases and J dropped 3; count of bases not matched to a gene: 5. CDR3 length equals 15 residues. Germline loops: CDR1 SEHNR, CDR2 FQNEAQ (reference sequence). Written as DNA, the CDR3 is TGTGCCAGCAGCTTACGGCGGGAGAGGACAGATACGCAGTATTTT. Protein product: CASSLRRERTDTQYF.

The table lists this clonotype with many counts. The chain recombines TRBV12-3 or TRBV12-4 with TRBJ2-7; possibly TRBD1 or TRBD2 for D (5 bases each). The ends were cut back, 3 bases at V and 0 bases at J, with 9 bases in the middle. The CDR3 covers 14 residues. CDR3 residues: CASSFGDGSYEQYF. Written as DNA, the CDR3 is TGTGCCAGCAGTTTTGGGGACGGCTCCTACGAGCAGTACTTC.

This clonotype showed up just a few times. The CDR3 loop reads CSAEGPLSGLNEQFF. CDR3 bases: TGCAGTGCCGAAGGGCCCCTCTCGGGCCTCAATGAGCAGTTCTTC. The chain is built from TRBV20-1 and TRBJ2-1; D is unresolved. The germline V gene encodes CDR1 DFQATT and CDR2 SNEGSKA (reference sequence). The CDR3 is 15 residues long. V was cut by 6 bases and J by 6 bases, with 21 bases left in between.

There are many counts of this clonotype. This rearrangement joins TRBV6-1 to TRBJ1-2; D is undetermined. CDR1 MNHNS and CDR2 SASEGT come from the germline V gene. With 2 bases removed from V and 4 bases from J, the gap between germline ends came to 5 bases. This CDR3 has 12 amino acids. The CDR3 nucleotides are TGTGCCAGCAGTGAAATGATCTATGGCTACACCTTC. This codes for CASSEMIYGYTF.

The chain recombines TRBV10-3 with TRBJ2-5, with unresolved D. Trimming removed 4 bases from V and 1 base from J, with 10 bases in between. This CDR3 is built from 14 residues. Germline V lookup: CDR1 ENHRY, CDR2 SYGVKD. The CDR3 is CAISASILQETQYF. CDR3 in DNA: TGTGCCATCAGTGCAAGCATCCTCCAAGAGACCCAGTACTTC.

This clonotype was seen at least ten times. This chain uses TRBV13 with TRBJ1-2, with D possibly matching TRBD1 (5 bases). Trimming stripped 5 bases from V and 0 bases from J, with 34 bases between. This CDR3 is 22 amino acids long. Germline CDR1 and CDR2: PRHDT and FYEKMQ (reference sequence). The CDR3 DNA is TGTGCCAGCAGCCCCCTTTTCTCCCTCTTGCCATTCTTAGACAGAGCTAACTATGGCTACACCTTC. Residues: CASSPLFSLLPFLDRANYGYTF.

There are many counts of this clonotype. This chain connects TRBV28 to TRBJ2-7; 7 positions agree with TRBD2. Germline loops: CDR1 MDHEN, CDR2 SYDVKM. This CDR3 contains 15 residues. V gave up 3 bases and J gave up 3 bases; unmatched junction bases: 8. The CDR3, as DNA: TGTGCCAGCAGTTTTGGGCGGGAGAGCCGCTACGAGCAGTACTTC. Translated, it gives CASSFGRESRYEQYF.

This clonotype was observed many times. The rearrangement joins TRBV29-1 to TRBJ1-1; D call uncertain. CDR3 length: 13 amino acids. Germline V gene data show CDR1 as SQVTM and CDR2 as ANQGSEA. The V end lost 7 bases, the J end lost 0 bases, and 12 bases lay between the germline ends. Here the CDR3 DNA reads TGCAGCGCCAAGAATCGTTTGAACACTGAAGCTTTCTTT. It is translated as CSAKNRLNTEAFF.

The chain employs TRBV5-6 and TRBJ2-1; D remains unclear. The germline gives CDR1 SGHDT, CDR2 YYEEEE. V gave up 4 bases and J gave up 4 bases, with 12 bases separating them. The CDR3 sequence is 14 residues long. The CDR3 spells CASSPVRVYNEQFF. The CDR3 DNA sequence: TGTGCCAGCAGCCCCGTTAGGGTTTACAATGAGCAGTTCTTC.

V gene TRBV20-1 combines with J gene TRBJ2-3; TRBD2 agrees at 9 bases. The J segment lost 0 bases and the V segment lost 3 bases, leaving 16 bases of the junction unmatched. Germline CDR1 is DFQATT and CDR2 is SNEGSKA (reference sequence). This CDR3 has 19 residues. The CDR3 protein is CSASARRQREVISTDTQYF. In DNA, the CDR3 is TGCAGTGCTAGCGCCCGACGGCAGCGGGAGGTGATTAGCACAGATACGCAGTATTTT.

This clonotype was counted ten times or more. The chain couples TRBV7-2 to TRBJ1-5; the match to TRBD1 covers 7 bases. Germline V gene data show CDR1 as SGHTA and CDR2 as FQGNSA. The CDR3 consists of 15 residues. V lost 5 bases and J lost 3; bases outside the gene matches: 7. The DNA of the CDR3 is TGTGCCAGCAGCCTCTCCGGACAGGTCAATCAGCCCCAGCATTTT. It is translated as CASSLSGQVNQPQHF.

At least ten counts were recorded for this clonotype. The chain has TRBV4-2 and TRBJ2-7; 9 positions agree with TRBD1. The CDR3 runs to 15 residues. The germline V gene encodes CDR1 LGHNA and CDR2 YNFKEQ. V shed 3 bases, J shed 1 base, and the junction held 4 bases outside the gene matches. For the CDR3, the DNA is TGTGCCAGCAGCCATACAGGGGGCCCGTCCTACGAGCAGTACTTC. Translated, it gives CASSHTGGPSYEQYF.

Ten or more counts support this clonotype. The gene calls are TRBV29-1 and TRBJ1-2; the D is unclear. Looked up from germline, CDR1 is SQVTM and CDR2 is ANQGSEA. Trimming stripped 6 bases from V and 4 bases from J, with 18 bases between. The CDR3 spans 14 residues. The CDR3 sequence: CSVVSGSLGYGYTF. The CDR3 DNA sequence: TGCAGCGTCGTCTCGGGGAGCCTTGGCTATGGCTACACCTTC.

This clonotype was seen many times. J is TRBJ2-5 and V is TRBV6-2 or TRBV6-3; D is undetermined. Trimming removed 0 bases from V and 5 bases from J, with 10 bases in between. The CDR3 has 14 residues. Germline V gene data show CDR1 as MNHEY and CDR2 as SVGEGT. This chain's CDR3 is CASSYSLVGETQYF. The DNA of the CDR3 is TGTGCCAGCAGTTACTCGCTAGTAGGCGAGACCCAGTACTTC.

Details on this clonotype: A much larger clone lies one base from this, so it may be a read error. The chain has TRBV3-1 and TRBJ2-2; TRBD2 agrees at 10 bases. The CDR3 loop spans 15 amino acids. The V gene's germline CDR1 is LGHDT and CDR2 YNNKEL (reference sequence). The CDR3 DNA reads TGTGCCAGCTGCCACGTTAGCGGGAGGACCGGGGAGCTGTTTTTT. Its protein product is CASCHVSGRTGELFF. Using reference TRBV3-1 and TRBJ2-2 for the parts outside the CDR3, the full variable domain is DTAVSQTPKYLVTQMGNDKSIKCEQNLGHDTMYWYKQDSKKFLKIMFSYNNKELIINETVPNRFSPKSPDKAHLNLHINSLELGDSAVYFCASCHVSGRTGELFFGEGSRLTVL.

This rearrangement joins TRBV6-1 to TRBJ2-7; D gene uncertain. Germline CDR1 and CDR2: MNHNS and SASEGT. The CDR3 runs to 11 residues. Between the trimmed V and J ends, which lost 8 bases and 3 bases, there was a span of 8 bases. The CDR3 here is CASQNYYEQYF. In nucleotides, the CDR3 is TGTGCCAGCCAAAATTACTACGAGCAGTACTTC.

This clonotype was recorded many times. This chain joins TRBV28 and TRBJ2-7, with D perhaps matching TRBD1 or TRBD2 (5 bases each). V lost 3 bases to trimming and J lost 2 bases, with 8 bases between them. CDR1 and CDR2 (germline): MDHEN, SYDVKM. The CDR3 contains 13 residues. CDR3 protein: CASSLGRAYEQYF. The CDR3 DNA is TGTGCCAGCAGTTTGGGACGAGCCTACGAGCAGTACTTC.

This clonotype was found many times. V gene TRBV5-4 combines with J gene TRBJ2-7; 8 nucleotides align to TRBD1. Germline V gives CDR1 SGHNT, CDR2 YYREEE (reference sequence). V shed 2 bases, J shed 2 bases, and the junction held 3 bases outside the gene matches. The CDR3 totals 14 residues. For the CDR3, the DNA is TGTGCCAGCAGCTTTTCGGACAGGGCCTACGAGCAGTACTTC. This translates into CASSFSDRAYEQYF.

This clonotype has at least ten counts. The rearrangement joins TRBV7-6 to TRBJ2-3; D remains unclear. This CDR3 spans 15 amino acids. Germline V CDR1 and CDR2: SGHVS, FNYEAQ. Deletions cut 5 bases from V and 1 base from J, with 13 bases between. This chain's CDR3 is CASSPYAGRTDTQYF. The DNA for the CDR3 is TGTGCCAGCAGCCCTTACGCCGGGCGCACAGATACGCAGTATTTT.